The clone carrying this T cell receptor (beta chain) has more than one count but fewer than ten. These data originate in a study of regulatory T cells in long-lasting Graves disease. The time point: newly diagnosed GD, antithyroid drugs for less than 3 months. RNA extracted from PBMCs served as the sequencing template. Assembly of TCR beta libraries relied on iRepertoire HTBI primers together with Arm-PCR of CDR3 regions. TCRdb re-called the multiplex PCR reads with MiXCR, one entry per CDR3 protein. Of under 450,000 distinct CDR3 sequences in the sample, 12% were seen once. The trim removed 0 bases at V and 4 bases at J, leaving 9 bases unmatched. The CDR3 covers 17 residues. Germline assignment: CDR1 LNHNV and CDR2 YYDKDF (reference sequence). These data also formed part of another study, on T cells in Graves' hyperthyroidism and ophthalmopathy. As reported in that work: Each patient was aged 18 to 65 and had newly diagnosed hyperthyroidism of under 2 months' duration.

Sequences were derived from peripheral blood mononuclear cells (PBMCs), sampled at new diagnosis, from a patient treated with antithyroid drugs. The rearrangement uses TRBV15 and TRBJ2-7; 10 bases match TRBD1. This receptor was taken from a woman aged 18 to 35 with Graves disease. The CDR3 DNA sequence: TGTGCCACCAGCAGAGAGTCCAACAGGACAGGGGGTTACGAGCAGTACGTC. This translates into CATSRESNRTGGYEQYV.